The next 7 T cell receptor beta chains were all read from a single sample in a study of cytomegalovirus exposure and HLA in healthy donors (dated by TCRdb to 2016 to 2017). Library generation was performed with the immunoSEQ multiplex PCR assay. For the multiplex PCR, a mixture combining 60 forward primers for TCR Vbeta segments and 13 reverse primers for TCR Jbeta segments was used. What TCRdb holds here is the immuneACCESS table cut down to in-frame rearrangements. Part of the clones is not present; checked against another copy, under half of the missing clones reflect an unresolved V gene, and the others are unexplained. Recorded for this sample are 200,000 to 250,000 clones; more than 65% of them occurred a single time. Of the sample, less than 2% is held by the ten largest clones. The sequenced material came from PBMCs. These receptors all come from a man between 45 and 60 years old in good health and CMV-seronegative.

The V call is TRBV6-1, the J call TRBJ1-5; no clear D. The germline gives CDR1 MNHNS, CDR2 SASEGT. This CDR3 is 13 amino acids long. V was trimmed by 7 bases and J by 5 bases, leaving 12 bases between them. As DNA, the CDR3 is TGTGCCAGCAAACCCATGCAGGATCAGCCCCAGCATTTT. Translating it yields CASKPMQDQPQHF.

This clone was detected only a few times. This chain links TRBV27 with TRBJ2-7; D call uncertain. With 5 bases removed from V and 3 bases from J, the gap between germline ends came to 14 bases. The germline V gene encodes CDR1 MNHEY and CDR2 SMNVEV (reference sequence). The CDR3 spans 14 residues. CDR3 sequence (DNA): TGTGCCAGCAGTCGCAAACCAGTCCTCTACGAGCAGTACTTC. This codes for CASSRKPVLYEQYF.

The chain combines TRBV4-2 with TRBJ2-2; D is possibly TRBD2 (6 bases). This CDR3 has 16 residues. The ends were cut back, 4 bases at V and 1 base at J, with 13 bases in the middle. Per the germline V gene, CDR1 is LGHNA and CDR2 is YNFKEQ. This CDR3 is CASSPVGRENTGELFF. The CDR3 DNA is TGTGCCAGCAGCCCCGTCGGGCGGGAGAACACCGGGGAGCTGTTTTTT.

The chain's CDR3 is CASILWGGIYEQYF. The CDR3 region has the DNA TGTGCCAGCATTCTGTGGGGGGGGATCTACGAGCAGTACTTC. The chain couples TRBV11-3 to TRBJ2-7; TRBD2 aligns across 7 bases. CDR1 is SGHNT and CDR2 is YENEEA in the germline V gene. The V segment lost 7 bases and the J segment 3 bases; nucleotides outside the gene matches: 9. The CDR3 runs to 14 residues.

There are a few counts of this clone. The CDR3 protein is CASSQENGRGYNEQFF. The CDR3 bases are TGCGCCAGCAGCCAAGAGAATGGCAGGGGATACAATGAGCAGTTCTTC. The chain joins TRBV4-1 to TRBJ2-1; perhaps TRBD1 as D (6 bases). The CDR3 extends over 16 amino acids. Trimming stripped 0 bases from V and 4 bases from J, with 13 bases between. CDR1 is MGHRA, CDR2 YSYEKL, per germline.

This clone was seen a handful of times. V is TRBV5-6 and J is TRBJ2-7, with D possibly matching TRBD2 (5 bases). Germline V gene data show CDR1 as SGHDT and CDR2 as YYEEEE. The CDR3 sequence is 13 residues long. Trimming took 1 base from V and 6 from J, leaving 11 bases between them. In DNA form, the CDR3 reads TGTGCCAGCAGCTTGCGGTGGACTTCCGAGCAGTACTTC. It is translated as CASSLRWTSEQYF.

The V gene is TRBV14, the J gene TRBJ1-1; tentative D call: TRBD1 (6 bases). CDR3 length equals 13 residues. Germline CDR1 is SGHDN and CDR2 is FVKESK. V dropped 4 bases and J dropped 1 base, with 7 bases sitting between them. Here the CDR3 DNA reads TGTGCCAGCAGCCGACAGGAGAACACTGAAGCTTTCTTT. Translation: CASSRQENTEAFF.